Each of the 11 T cell receptor beta chains below was sequenced from the same sample in a study of CD8 T cells in ankylosing spondylitis. TCRdb itself ran the 5' RACE reads through MiXCR, one entry per CDR3 protein. The table lists more than 150,000 distinct CDR3 sequences, 15% to 20% of them singletons. The sequenced sample consisted of blood, either unsorted or a sorted T cell fraction (not recorded which). All receptors come from a male donor under 30 with ankylosing spondylitis or in good health (not recorded which).

This clonotype came up many times. This chain joins TRBV2 and TRBJ2-1, with D possibly TRBD2 on 5 matching bases. The germline CDR1 and CDR2 sequences are SNHLY and FYNNEI. The CDR3 loop spans 13 amino acids. Trimming took off 1 base at V and 7 bases at J, with 8 bases between the two ends. The CDR3 protein is CASSEVRGNEQFF. The CDR3, as DNA: TGTGCCAGCAGTGAAGTTCGAGGGAATGAGCAGTTCTTC.

This clonotype was detected ten times or more. The chain has TRBV3-1 and TRBJ2-1; D ambiguous. The CDR3 has 12 residues. Germline CDR1 LGHDT, CDR2 YNNKEL (reference sequence). Trimming left V 4 bases short and J 9 bases short, with 10 bases between. The CDR3 DNA is TGTGCCAGCAGCCGGCCCCCTACTGAGCAGTTCTTC. Its translation is CASSRPPTEQFF.

The chain carries TRBV7-9 and TRBJ2-1; D ambiguous. In germline, CDR1 is SEHNR, CDR2 FQNEAQ (reference sequence). The CDR3 runs 12 residues. The V end was cut by 1 base, the J end by 7 bases, with 5 bases between. CDR3 sequence: CASSLVLNEQFF. CDR3 in DNA: TGTGCCAGCAGCTTAGTATTAAATGAGCAGTTCTTC.

This clonotype was observed many times. The rearrangement joins TRBV7-9 to TRBJ1-4, with 7 bases lining up with TRBD1. This CDR3 is 14 amino acids long. The J segment lost 9 bases and the V segment lost 3 bases, leaving 7 bases of the junction unmatched. CDR1 is SEHNR, CDR2 FQNEAQ, per germline (reference sequence). The CDR3 coding sequence is TGTGCCAGCAGCTTCACAACAGGGGAGCAAAAACTGTTTTTT. This codes for CASSFTTGEQKLFF.

This clonotype showed up many times. The rearrangement links TRBV20-1 to TRBJ2-1; unclear D gene. This CDR3 is built from 13 residues. Looked up from germline, CDR1 is DFQATT and CDR2 is SNEGSKA (reference sequence). V shed 0 bases and J shed 9 bases, with 12 bases lying between them. The CDR3 DNA reads as TGCAGTGCTAGAGATCGTGTGGGCTTTGAGCAGTTCTTC. Protein sequence: CSARDRVGFEQFF.

At least ten counts were recorded for this clonotype. This chain uses TRBV5-6 with TRBJ2-6; D tentatively fits TRBD1 or TRBD2 (5 bases each). Germline V gives CDR1 SGHDT, CDR2 YYEEEE. This CDR3 region has 17 residues. V lost 5 bases and J lost 0, with 15 bases in between. CDR3 in amino acids: CASRHPGRSSGANVLTF. CDR3 nucleotides: TGTGCCAGCAGACATCCGGGACGGAGCTCTGGGGCCAACGTCCTGACTTTC.

This clonotype has a count of ten or more. V gene TRBV6-6 combines with J gene TRBJ1-1; D unclear. Germline V gives CDR1 MNHNY, CDR2 SVGAGI (reference sequence). The CDR3 runs to 12 residues. V lost 3 bases and J lost 7, with 9 bases in between. The CDR3 DNA sequence: TGTGCCAGCAGTTATCGAGCTAGTGAAGCTTTCTTT. Its protein is CASSYRASEAFF.

About this clonotype: This clone may be a read error of a much larger clone one base away. The chain has TRBV6-4 and TRBJ2-7; no definite D call. In germline, CDR1 is MRHNA, CDR2 SNTAGT. With 1 base removed from V and 5 bases from J, the gap between germline ends came to 0 bases. This CDR3 has 10 amino acids. DNA of the CDR3: TGTGCCAGCAGTGACTACGAGCAGTACGTC. Encoded protein: CASSDYEQYV.

This clonotype was picked up many times. This chain uses TRBV11-2 with TRBJ2-3; possibly TRBD1 for D (6 bases). The CDR3 loop spans 13 amino acids. The V gene lost 5 bases and the J gene lost 4 bases, with 10 bases spanning the gap. Per germline, CDR1 SGHAT and CDR2 FQNNGV. CDR3 nucleotide sequence: TGTGCCAGCAGCAAAGGGGGTCCAGATACGCAGTATTTT. This translates into CASSKGGPDTQYF.

This clonotype was found many times. The chain links TRBV12-3 or TRBV12-4 to TRBJ2-1; 14 nucleotides agree with TRBD2. The CDR3 has 16 amino acids. V was pared by 5 bases and J by 8 bases, with 8 bases of the junction left unmatched. The chain's CDR3 is CASSPGLAGASHEQFF. The CDR3 DNA reads TGTGCCAGCAGTCCGGGACTAGCGGGAGCTTCACATGAGCAGTTCTTC.

This clonotype showed up many times. The chain combines TRBV20-1 with TRBJ2-7; no clear D. CDR1 and CDR2 (germline): DFQATT, SNEGSKA (reference sequence). The CDR3 consists of 13 residues. Trimming pared 6 bases from V and 0 bases from J, leaving 12 bases between. The CDR3 DNA sequence: TGCAGTGCGCGAGGACGGAACTCCTACGAGCAGTACTTC. Encoded protein: CSARGRNSYEQYF.